These 24 T cell receptor beta chains originate from one sample sequenced in a study of cytomegalovirus exposure and HLA in healthy donors. Use of 60 Vbeta and 13 Jbeta primers characterized the PCR. TCRdb's copy holds only in-frame clones and misses some; the assay was immunoSEQ multiplex PCR. The repertoire holds approximately 190,000 clones, with roughly 74% as singletons. Source material: PBMCs. The receptors shown here come from a woman younger than 45 in good health and CMV-seropositive.

The gene calls are TRBV19 and TRBJ1-1; TRBD1 aligns across 8 bases. J lost 3 bases, V lost 7 bases, and 4 bases had no gene match. The CDR3 totals 13 residues. Germline loops: CDR1 LNHDA, CDR2 SQIVND (reference sequence). The CDR3 here is CASKAGGYTEAFF. In nucleotides, the CDR3 is TGTGCCAGTAAGGCAGGGGGCTACACTGAAGCTTTCTTT.

Comment on this clone: Other nucleotide sequences in the sample specify the same CDR3. The CDR3 region is CASSFGTGNTGELFF. The CDR3 DNA reads as TGCGCCAGCAGCTTCGGGACAGGGAACACCGGGGAGCTGTTTTTT. The V and J genes are TRBV5-1 and TRBJ2-2, with 8 positions matching TRBD1. Germline assignment: CDR1 SGHRS and CDR2 YFSETQ. V trimming: 2 bases; J trimming: 1 base; junction bases outside the gene matches: 1. The CDR3 spans 15 residues.

This chain joins TRBV6-6 and TRBJ2-5; 8 bases agree with TRBD2. TRBJ2-7 matches the DNA end more closely, so the J call is doubtful. Germline lookup yields CDR1 MNHNY and CDR2 SVGAGI (reference sequence). This CDR3 is 14 amino acids long. In DNA, the CDR3 is TGTGCCAGCAGCCGCCGGGAGGGCCGGTACGAGCAGTACTTC. As protein: CASSRREGRYEQYF.

The V call is TRBV11-2, the J call TRBJ2-3; 9 positions agree with TRBD2. CDR1 is SGHAT, CDR2 FQNNGV, per germline. The V segment lost 1 base and the J segment 4 bases; nucleotides outside the gene matches: 12. CDR3 length equals 18 residues. The CDR3 is CASSLALAGSRRADTQYF. In nucleotides, the CDR3 is TGTGCCAGCAGCTTAGCGCTAGCGGGGTCCCGGAGAGCAGATACGCAGTATTTT.

The chain joins TRBV7-2 to TRBJ2-5, with D possibly being TRBD2 (6 bases). Per germline, CDR1 SGHTA and CDR2 FQGNSA. Between the trimmed V and J ends, which lost 3 bases and 4 bases, there was a span of 18 bases. CDR3 length: 16 residues. CDR3 in amino acids: CASSFRRLGKAETQYF. The CDR3 DNA follows: TGTGCCAGCAGCTTCCGTAGACTAGGGAAGGCAGAGACCCAGTACTTC.

The rearrangement links TRBV5-1 to TRBJ1-2; 9 positions match TRBD1. The germline V gene has CDR1 SGHRS and CDR2 YFSETQ. Germline trimming cut 0 bases from V and 5 bases from J; bases unmatched to any gene: 5. The CDR3 is 15 amino acids. The CDR3 nucleotides are TGCGCCAGCAGCTTGGGGGGACAGGGTGTTTATGGCTACACCTTC. Amino acids: CASSLGGQGVYGYTF. Using reference TRBV5-1 and TRBJ1-2 for the parts outside the CDR3, the full variable domain is KAGVTQTPRYLIKTRGQQVTLSCSPISGHRSVSWYQQTPGQGLQFLFEYFSETQRNKGNFPGRFSGRQFSNSRSEMNVSTLELGDSALYLCASSLGGQGVYGYTFGSGTRLTVV.

The chain has TRBV7-9 and TRBJ2-2; TRBD2 agrees at 8 bases. Germline loops: CDR1 SEHNR, CDR2 FQNEAQ (reference sequence). The CDR3 is 14 amino acids. V lost 6 bases, J lost 2 bases, and 2 bases stayed unmatched. CDR3 residues: CASRLAENTGELFF. The CDR3 nucleotides read TGTGCCAGCAGACTAGCGGAAAACACCGGGGAGCTGTTTTTT. The full variable domain, rest sourced from reference TRBV7-9 and TRBJ2-2, is DTGVSQNPRHKITKRGQNVTFRCDPISEHNRLYWYRQTLGQGPEFLTYFQNEAQLEKSRLLSDRFSAERPKGSFSTLEIQRTEQGDSAMYLCASRLAENTGELFFGEGSRLTVL.

There are a few counts of this clone. The rearrangement uses TRBV18 and TRBJ1-1; TRBD1 is a possible D gene (5 bases). V lost 1 base, J lost 0 bases, and 15 bases lay in between. Per the germline V gene, CDR1 is KGHSH and CDR2 is LQKENI. The CDR3 extends over 17 amino acids. The CDR3 sequence: CASSPLGGVSMNTEAFF. The CDR3 DNA reads as TGTGCCAGCTCACCACTCGGGGGAGTTTCCATGAACACTGAAGCTTTCTTT.

This clone has a single count. The V call is TRBV7-3, the J call TRBJ1-2, with 8 nucleotides matching TRBD1. The ends lost 5 bases at V and 6 bases at J; junction bases unmatched: 8. The CDR3 runs to 14 residues. Germline CDR1 is SGHTA and CDR2 is FQGTGA. DNA for the CDR3: TGTGCCAGCAGCCGGGACAGGTCCCCAGATGGCTACACCTTC. It is translated as CASSRDRSPDGYTF.

The rearrangement links TRBV10-3 to TRBJ2-2; 11 positions agree with TRBD2. V lost 6 bases and J lost 1; bases outside the gene matches: 7. Germline values: CDR1 ENHRY, CDR2 SYGVKD. The CDR3 totals 17 residues. CDR3 sequence reads: CAIRATSGNRNTGELFF. CDR3 bases: TGTGCCATCAGAGCGACTAGCGGGAATAGGAACACCGGGGAGCTGTTTTTT.

The chain is built from TRBV5-1 and TRBJ2-3; 10 positions match TRBD1. This CDR3 is built from 15 residues. CDR1 and CDR2 (germline): SGHRS, YFSETQ. Trimming at V came to 4 bases and at J to 4 bases, leaving 6 bases not matched to a gene. Here the CDR3 reads CASSVGTGAADTQYF. DNA for the CDR3: TGCGCCAGCAGCGTTGGGACAGGGGCTGCAGATACGCAGTATTTT.

Only a few counts were recorded for this clone. V usage is TRBV21-1 and J usage is TRBJ1-4; whether TRBD1, the table's D call, matches the DNA was not checked. TRBV21-1 is listed as a pseudogene. The CDR3 extends over 18 amino acids. CDR3 nucleotide sequence: TGTGCCAGCGACCCTCGGGACAGGGGAAAGCCTTCCGATGAAAAACTGTTTTTT. Protein sequence: CASDPRDRGKPSDEKLFF.

A word on this clone: The sample has other DNA sequences that encode this CDR3 too. Written as DNA, the CDR3 is TGTGCCAGTAGTATAGGCAGCTCTGGAAACACCATATATTTT. It codes for CASSIGSSGNTIYF. The chain employs TRBV19 and TRBJ1-3; no reliable D call. The V gene lost 1 base and the J gene lost 0 bases, with 4 bases spanning the gap. The CDR3 sequence is 14 residues long. Germline V gives CDR1 LNHDA, CDR2 SQIVND (reference sequence).

This rearrangement joins TRBV7-9 to TRBJ2-7, with TRBD2 matching over 8 bases. CDR3 length: 14 residues. Germline CDR1 and CDR2: SEHNR and FQNEAQ (reference sequence). V shed 5 bases and J 2 bases; nucleotides not matched to a gene: 5. The CDR3 DNA reads as TGTGCCAGCAGCCAACCGGGACTAGCCTACGAGCAGTACTTC. Translating gives CASSQPGLAYEQYF.

The rearrangement joins TRBV19 to TRBJ1-5; D remains unclear. Germline V gives CDR1 LNHDA, CDR2 SQIVND (reference sequence). The CDR3 length is 12 residues. Trimming cost V 11 bases and J 2 bases, with 10 bases left between them. Written as DNA, the CDR3 is TGTGCCTCCGGCGGGGGCAATCAGCCCCAGCATTTT. Encoded protein: CASGGGNQPQHF.

The chain joins TRBV7-3 to TRBJ2-1, with 9 nucleotides matching TRBD2. CDR3 length: 14 residues. Losses at the gene ends were 1 base for V and 7 bases for J; bases not matched to a gene: 2. CDR1 is SGHTA, CDR2 FQGTGA, per germline. CDR3 sequence (DNA): TGTGCCAGCAGCTTAAGCGGGGGGGTTAATGAGCAGTTCTTC. Its translation is CASSLSGGVNEQFF.

The chain uses TRBV4-1 and TRBJ1-6; D remains unclear. Germline CDR1 is MGHRA and CDR2 is YSYEKL. With 1 base removed from V and 11 bases from J, the gap between germline ends came to 15 bases. The CDR3 has 15 residues. The CDR3 nucleotides read TGCGCCAGCAGCCAAGCCATGCAGACCCGGGCACCCCTCCACTTT. Translated: CASSQAMQTRAPLHF.

This clone has more than one count but fewer than ten. The rearrangement uses TRBV19 and TRBJ2-7, with 7 bases matching TRBD1. CDR1 is LNHDA, CDR2 SQIVND, per germline (reference sequence). The CDR3 is 13 residues long. V trimming: 6 bases; J trimming: 2 bases; junction bases outside the gene matches: 4. The CDR3 sequence: CASSKTGTYEQYF. The CDR3, as DNA: TGTGCCAGTAGCAAGACAGGGACCTACGAGCAGTACTTC. The full variable domain, in which reference TRBV19 and TRBJ2-7 provide the parts outside the CDR3, is DGGITQSPKYLFRKEGQNVTLSCEQNLNHDAMYWYRQDPGQGLRLIYYSQIVNDFQKGDIAEGYSVSREKKESFPLTVTSAQKNPTAFYLCASSKTGTYEQYFGPGTRLTVT.

Only one count was recorded for this clone. The rearrangement uses TRBV4-1 and TRBJ2-3; TRBD2 matches at 8 bases. The CDR3 runs to 16 residues. Germline V gene sequence: CDR1 MGHRA, CDR2 YSYEKL. Trimming cost V 4 bases and J 4 bases; bases outside gene matches: 10. CDR3 DNA sequence: TGCGCCAGCAGCCTCTCCGGGGGGGGTTGGGCAGATACGCAGTATTTT. Its translation is CASSLSGGGWADTQYF.

J is TRBJ1-3 and V is TRBV7-3, with 7 positions matching TRBD1. V lost 4 bases to trimming and J lost 4 bases; unmatched junction nucleotides: 4. The CDR3 is 14 residues long. CDR1 is SGHTA and CDR2 is FQGTGA in the germline V gene. The CDR3 reads CASSSTGSGNTIYF. CDR3 nucleotide sequence: TGTGCCAGCAGCTCGACAGGGTCGGGAAACACCATATATTTT.

The genes are TRBV19 and TRBJ2-1; perhaps TRBD2 as D (6 bases). Germline CDR1 reads LNHDA; CDR2 reads SQIVND (reference sequence). Trimming cost V 3 bases and J 1 base, with 22 bases left between them. The CDR3 runs to 19 residues. The CDR3: CASSIPGWGGVASYNEQFF. In nucleotides, the CDR3 is TGTGCCAGTAGTATCCCCGGTTGGGGCGGGGTGGCATCCTACAATGAGCAGTTCTTC.

This chain connects TRBV28 to TRBJ1-2, with D perhaps matching TRBD1 (6 bases). V lost 6 bases, J lost 4 bases, and 15 bases lay in between. The CDR3 runs 14 residues. Germline loops: CDR1 MDHEN, CDR2 SYDVKM. The CDR3 nucleotides are TGTGCCAGCAGCCCCTGGGGGGGGCCCTATGGCTACACCTTC. Translating gives CASSPWGGPYGYTF.

The chain combines TRBV30 with TRBJ2-6, with D possibly TRBD1 on 6 matching bases. CDR3 length: 14 residues. The germline V and J ends were trimmed by 6 bases and 0 bases, with 9 bases remaining between them. Germline CDR1 GTSNPN, CDR2 SVGIG (reference sequence). The CDR3 here is CACTGNSGANVLTF. CDR3 nucleotide sequence: TGTGCCTGTACAGGGAACTCTGGGGCCAACGTCCTGACTTTC.

This chain joins TRBV5-1 and TRBJ2-2, with D perhaps matching TRBD1 (6 bases). Trimming stripped 4 bases from V and 0 bases from J, with 10 bases between. CDR3 length: 15 residues. Germline assignment: CDR1 SGHRS and CDR2 YFSETQ. DNA of the CDR3: TGCGCCAGCAGCCACAGGGAAGCGAACACCGGGGAGCTGTTTTTT. Translated, it gives CASSHREANTGELFF.